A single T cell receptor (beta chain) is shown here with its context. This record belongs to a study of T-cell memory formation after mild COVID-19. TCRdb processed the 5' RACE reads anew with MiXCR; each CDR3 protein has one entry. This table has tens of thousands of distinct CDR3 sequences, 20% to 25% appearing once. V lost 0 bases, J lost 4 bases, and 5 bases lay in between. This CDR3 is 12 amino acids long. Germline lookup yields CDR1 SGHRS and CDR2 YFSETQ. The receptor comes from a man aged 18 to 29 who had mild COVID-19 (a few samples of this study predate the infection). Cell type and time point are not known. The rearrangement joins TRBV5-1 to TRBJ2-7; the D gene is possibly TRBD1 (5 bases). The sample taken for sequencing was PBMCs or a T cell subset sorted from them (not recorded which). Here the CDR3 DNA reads TGCGCCAGCAGCTTGGACAGGTACGAGCAGTACTTC. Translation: CASSLDRYEQYF.